One and the same sample provided the 18 T cell receptor beta chains below, sequenced in a study of T cell changes during pregnancy in multiple sclerosis. Repertoires were generated with immunoSEQ multiplex PCR, while TCRdb's copy carries only in-frame clones and drops some. Of 35,000 to 50,000 clones listed, 88% are singletons. The sample in question was CD4+ T cells from peripheral blood mononuclear cells, obtained in the second trimester of pregnancy. These receptors all come from a female donor with multiple sclerosis, enrolled in a pregnancy study.

CDR3 amino acids: CASSPGEGGWGEKLFF. CDR3 in DNA: TGTGCCAGCAGCCCCGGCGAGGGAGGGTGGGGTGAAAAACTGTTTTTT. The chain employs TRBV4-2 and TRBJ1-4; D call uncertain. This CDR3 is 16 amino acids long. Trimming removed 4 bases from V and 7 bases from J, with 19 bases in between. Per germline, CDR1 LGHNA and CDR2 YNFKEQ.

The chain links TRBV4-2 to TRBJ2-1; D gene unclear. CDR1 is LGHNA, CDR2 YNFKEQ, per germline. CDR3 length equals 14 residues. The ends were cut back, 0 bases at V and 9 bases at J, with 12 bases in the middle. CDR3 bases: TGTGCCAGCAGCCAAGATCGAAACTCACTTGAGCAGTTCTTC. Its translation is CASSQDRNSLEQFF.

The V call is TRBV5-1, the J call TRBJ1-2; 9 bases agree with TRBD1. V trimming: 0 bases; J trimming: 4 bases; junction bases outside the gene matches: 7. This CDR3 has 16 residues. Germline CDR1 reads SGHRS; CDR2 reads YFSETQ. The chain's CDR3 is CASSLDGQGSGYGYTF. The CDR3 DNA is TGCGCCAGCAGCTTGGATGGACAGGGGAGCGGCTATGGCTACACCTTC. Full variable domain (remainder filled in from reference TRBV5-1 and TRBJ1-2): KAGVTQTPRYLIKTRGQQVTLSCSPISGHRSVSWYQQTPGQGLQFLFEYFSETQRNKGNFPGRFSGRQFSNSRSEMNVSTLELGDSALYLCASSLDGQGSGYGYTFGSGTRLTVV.

This sequence joins TRBV4-3 and TRBJ1-1; D is ambiguous. The ends were cut back, 4 bases at V and 0 bases at J, with 6 bases in the middle. CDR3 size: 13 residues. CDR1 and CDR2 (germline): LGHNA, YSLEER. The DNA of the CDR3 is TGCGCCAGCAGCCGGGCAGTGAACACTGAAGCTTTCTTT. It translates to CASSRAVNTEAFF.

The chain links TRBV6-4 to TRBJ2-1, with 13 bases matching TRBD2. CDR1 is MRHNA and CDR2 is SNTAGT in the germline V gene. The CDR3 has 15 residues. Unmatched junction bases numbered 6, after V lost 5 bases and J lost 8 bases. CDR3 DNA: TGTGCCAGCAGTACACTAGCGGGAGGGCCTGATGAGCAGTTCTTC. Protein product: CASSTLAGGPDEQFF.

The rearrangement links TRBV19 to TRBJ2-1; possible D gene TRBD2, 6 bases. V lost 3 bases and J lost 10, with 25 bases in between. The CDR3 loop spans 17 amino acids. The V gene's germline CDR1 is LNHDA and CDR2 SQIVND (reference sequence). The chain's CDR3 is CASSIFPPGTRQREQFF. The DNA of the CDR3 is TGTGCCAGTAGTATTTTTCCTCCTGGGACTCGCCAAAGGGAGCAGTTCTTC.

V usage is TRBV29-1 and J usage is TRBJ1-2; D might be TRBD1 (5 bases). The CDR3 is 15 residues long. CDR1 is SQVTM and CDR2 is ANQGSEA in the germline V gene. The V and J ends lost 4 bases and 8 bases respectively, with 23 bases between them. The CDR3 sequence is CSVVPWQGTDKGYTF. CDR3 bases: TGCAGCGTTGTCCCCTGGCAGGGTACGGATAAGGGCTACACCTTC.

The V gene is TRBV9, the J gene TRBJ2-7; 9 bases are shared with TRBD1. Per the germline V gene, CDR1 is SGDLS and CDR2 is YYNGEE. V lost 0 bases and J lost 2; bases outside the gene matches: 6. The CDR3 spans 16 residues. CDR3 nucleotides: TGTGCCAGCAGCGTAGGGGCGGGACAGGGAGCCTACGAGCAGTACTTC. Translated, it gives CASSVGAGQGAYEQYF.

This clone was found many times. This rearrangement joins TRBV6-5 to TRBJ2-1; tentative D call: TRBD2 (5 bases). V shed 3 bases and J shed 11 bases, with 11 bases lying between them. Germline V gene data show CDR1 as MNHEY and CDR2 as SVGAGI. The CDR3 covers 12 residues. The CDR3 sequence: CASSYASGKQFF. Written as DNA, the CDR3 is TGTGCCAGCAGTTATGCAAGCGGCAAGCAGTTCTTC.

The chain carries TRBV11-3 and TRBJ2-5, with TRBD2 matching 15 bases. Germline trimming cut 4 bases from V and 7 bases from J; bases unmatched to any gene: 7. The CDR3 covers 16 residues. Germline values: CDR1 SGHNT, CDR2 YENEEA. As DNA, the CDR3 is TGTGCCAGCAGCTCAGGACTAGCGGGAGGGCCGGGGACCCAGTACTTC. This sequence encodes CASSSGLAGGPGTQYF.

As DNA, the CDR3 is TGCAGCGTTGATTCGGGGATTGCTGGAAACACCATATATTTT. As protein: CSVDSGIAGNTIYF. V usage is TRBV29-1 and J usage is TRBJ1-3; D not certain. The CDR3 is 14 amino acids. Germline loops: CDR1 SQVTM, CDR2 ANQGSEA. Trimming took off 3 bases at V and 2 bases at J, with 11 bases between the two ends.

The chain joins TRBV11-2 to TRBJ1-4; 10 nucleotides align to TRBD1. The germline gives CDR1 SGHAT, CDR2 FQNNGV. V lost 6 bases and J lost 0; bases outside the gene matches: 10. The CDR3 contains 18 residues. CDR3 sequence (DNA): TGTGCCAGCAGACAGGGACAGGGGTTAGTTGCAACTAATGAAAAACTGTTTTTT. Residues: CASRQGQGLVATNEKLFF.

The V call is TRBV5-1, the J call TRBJ2-1; D might be TRBD2 (5 bases). The germline V gene has CDR1 SGHRS and CDR2 YFSETQ. V shed 0 bases and J shed 6 bases, with 13 bases lying between them. The CDR3 runs 15 residues. The CDR3 reads CASSLGTLSGNEQFF. The CDR3 region has the DNA TGCGCCAGCAGCTTGGGGACCCTCAGCGGCAATGAGCAGTTCTTC.

V and J are TRBV19 and TRBJ2-7; TRBD1 matches 7 bases. V lost 7 bases, J lost 3 bases, and 0 bases stayed unmatched. This CDR3 has 11 residues. The V gene's germline CDR1 is LNHDA and CDR2 SQIVND (reference sequence). CDR3 nucleotides: TGTGCCAGTACAGGGGGCTACGAGCAGTACTTC. Residues: CASTGGYEQYF.

V is TRBV19 and J is TRBJ2-1, with 9 bases aligning to TRBD1. The germline CDR1 and CDR2 sequences are LNHDA and SQIVND (reference sequence). There are 14 residues in the CDR3. Losses at the gene ends were 5 bases for V and 6 bases for J; bases not matched to a gene: 5. CDR3 in amino acids: CASSAGQGGNEQFF. CDR3 sequence (DNA): TGTGCCAGTAGTGCGGGACAGGGTGGCAATGAGCAGTTCTTC.

The gene calls are TRBV5-4 and TRBJ2-1, with D unclear. Deletions cut 4 bases from V and 4 bases from J, with 6 bases between. This CDR3 is 12 amino acids long. Per germline, CDR1 SGHNT and CDR2 YYREEE (reference sequence). CDR3 bases: TGTGCCAGCAGCATATCTTACAATGAGCAGTTCTTC. Amino acid sequence: CASSISYNEQFF.

About this clone itself: Different DNA sequences within this sample yield the same CDR3. The gene calls are TRBV6-5 and TRBJ2-5; D is possibly TRBD2 (6 bases). Germline CDR1 and CDR2: MNHEY and SVGAGI. Trimming shortened V by 5 bases and J by 5 bases, and 15 bases separated the two germline ends. The CDR3 is made up of 14 amino acids. The CDR3 spells CASSTGLARETQYF. CDR3 nucleotides: TGTGCCAGCAGTACGGGACTGGCGAGGGAGACCCAGTACTTC.

This sequence joins TRBV5-1 and TRBJ1-1, with TRBD1 identical over 7 bases. Germline V gives CDR1 SGHRS, CDR2 YFSETQ. There are 15 residues in the CDR3. Germline trimming cut 4 bases from V and 1 base from J; bases unmatched to any gene: 7. The chain's CDR3 is CASSILQGPNTEAFF. Here the CDR3 DNA reads TGCGCCAGCAGCATCTTACAGGGGCCGAACACTGAAGCTTTCTTT.